The T cell receptor (beta chain) under discussion was sequenced for a study of blood T cell repertoires in COVID-19. Study-level background: Acute and convalescent COVID-19 specimens originated in the United States, Italy and Spain.

From germline, CDR1 is SNHLY and CDR2 FYNNEI. The CDR3 is 12 residues long. V dropped 8 bases and J dropped 8 bases, with 13 bases sitting between them. This clone was seen just once. Under the authors' procedure: Estimates of nucleated cell counts were drawn from the amplification of reference gene primers. The repertoire was sequenced with immunoSEQ multiplex PCR; TCRdb's copy has only in-frame clones and lacks some. Clonal size and the V and J genes are those of that table, whereas D and trimming came from the DNA. The repertoire includes about 90,000 clones, around nine tenths of them detected once, and 0.95% to 1.5% sits in the top ten.

The chain links TRBV2 to TRBJ1-5; no firm D call. Sequenced material: peripheral blood. The sequence came from a man of 80 years or more with active or convalescent COVID-19. In nucleotides, the CDR3 is TGTGCCAGCCGGGAGAGCGGGGAGCCCCAGCATTTT. Amino acid sequence: CASRESGEPQHF.